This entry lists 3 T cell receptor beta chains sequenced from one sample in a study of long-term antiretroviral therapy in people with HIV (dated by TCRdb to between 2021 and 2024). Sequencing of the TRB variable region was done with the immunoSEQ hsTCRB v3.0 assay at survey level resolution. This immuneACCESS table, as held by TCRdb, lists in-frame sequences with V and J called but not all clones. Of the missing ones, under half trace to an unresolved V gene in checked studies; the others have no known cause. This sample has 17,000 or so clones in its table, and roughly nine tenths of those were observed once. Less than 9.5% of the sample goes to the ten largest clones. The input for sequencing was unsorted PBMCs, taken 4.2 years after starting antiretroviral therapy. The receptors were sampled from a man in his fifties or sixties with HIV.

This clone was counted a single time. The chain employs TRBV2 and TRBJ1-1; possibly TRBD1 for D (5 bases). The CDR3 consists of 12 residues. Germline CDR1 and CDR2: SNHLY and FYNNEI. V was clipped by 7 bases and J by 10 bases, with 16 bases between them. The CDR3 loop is CASTLGGGAAFF. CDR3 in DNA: TGTGCCAGCACCTTGGGGGGAGGTGCAGCTTTCTTT.

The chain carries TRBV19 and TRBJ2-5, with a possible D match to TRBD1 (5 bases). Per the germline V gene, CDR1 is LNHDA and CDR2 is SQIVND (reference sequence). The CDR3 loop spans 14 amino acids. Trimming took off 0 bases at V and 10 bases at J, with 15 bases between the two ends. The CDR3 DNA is TGTGCCAGTAGTATAGATTACAGTCAAGGGGACCAGTACTTC. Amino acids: CASSIDYSQGDQYF. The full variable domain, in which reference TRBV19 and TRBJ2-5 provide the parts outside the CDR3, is DGGITQSPKYLFRKEGQNVTLSCEQNLNHDAMYWYRQDPGQGLRLIYYSQIVNDFQKGDIAEGYSVSREKKESFPLTVTSAQKNPTAFYLCASSIDYSQGDQYFGPGTRLLVL.

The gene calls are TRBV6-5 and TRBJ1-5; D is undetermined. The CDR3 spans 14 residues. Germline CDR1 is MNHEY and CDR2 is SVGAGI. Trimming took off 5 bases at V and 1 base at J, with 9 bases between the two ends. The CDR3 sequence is CASSPTQSNQPQHF. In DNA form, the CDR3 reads TGTGCCAGCAGTCCGACACAGAGCAATCAGCCCCAGCATTTT.